This note documents a single TCR beta chain sequence. Produced via immunoSEQ multiplex PCR; TCRdb's table is partial and in-frame only. The repertoire holds around 63,000 clones, with approximately 90% as singletons. These data belong to a study of T cell changes during pregnancy in multiple sclerosis. V lost 2 bases and J 4 bases, leaving 9 bases between the germline ends. Per germline, CDR1 MDHEN and CDR2 SYDVKM. The CDR3 is 13 residues long. Material: peripheral blood, obtained after pregnancy. This TCR was recovered from a female donor with multiple sclerosis, enrolled in a pregnancy study. This rearrangement joins TRBV28 to TRBJ2-7; no clear D. CDR3 loop: CASSLSTPYEQYF. The CDR3 nucleotides are TGTGCCAGCAGTTTAAGTACACCTTACGAGCAGTACTTC. The variable domain in full, completed from reference TRBV28 and TRBJ2-7, reads DVKVTQSSRYLVKRTGEKVFLECVQDMDHENMFWYRQDPGLGLRLIYFSYDVKMKEKGDIPEGYSVSREKKERFSLILESASTNQTSMYLCASSLSTPYEQYFGPGTRLTVT.